A single sample is the source of the 23 T cell receptor beta chains below, sequenced in a study of blood T cell repertoires in COVID-19. The assay was immunoSEQ multiplex PCR, and TCRdb's table has in-frame clones only and misses some. The sample lists about 80,000 clones, almost 85% occurring once. Sequencing input: peripheral blood. The source is a man in his fifties with COVID-19, enrolled during active disease.

The J gene is TRBJ1-5, the V gene TRBV5-1; 12 bases are shared with TRBD1. V was clipped by 5 bases and J by 5 bases; unmatched bases: 5. The germline gives CDR1 SGHRS, CDR2 YFSETQ. CDR3 length: 15 amino acids. The CDR3 region has the DNA TGCGCCAGCAGAATAGGGACAGGGGGCTATCAGCCCCAGCATTTT. Translated, it gives CASRIGTGGYQPQHF.

The chain carries TRBV6-5 and TRBJ2-1, with D perhaps matching TRBD2 (6 bases). The germline gives CDR1 MNHEY, CDR2 SVGAGI. V was cut by 10 bases and J by 7 bases, with 23 bases left in between. The CDR3 has 15 residues. The CDR3 sequence: CATAPGSGGKNEQFF. CDR3 in DNA: TGTGCCACCGCCCCCGGGAGCGGCGGCAAGAATGAGCAGTTCTTC.

The rearrangement uses TRBV30 and TRBJ2-4, with D maybe TRBD1 (5 bases). Germline lookup yields CDR1 GTSNPN and CDR2 SVGIG (reference sequence). This CDR3 has 15 residues. V lost 4 bases and J 6 bases, leaving 19 bases between the germline ends. CDR3 region: CAWNFGQGLGNIQYF. The CDR3 nucleotides are TGTGCCTGGAATTTCGGGCAGGGCCTGGGAAACATTCAGTACTTC.

This clone occurred once. The chain links TRBV19 to TRBJ2-1, with 7 bases lining up with TRBD2. This CDR3 is 13 amino acids long. The V gene end was trimmed by 5 bases and the J gene end by 9 bases; junction bases not matched to a gene: 7. Germline values: CDR1 LNHDA, CDR2 SQIVND (reference sequence). The CDR3 is CASSQREAVEQFF. CDR3 DNA: TGTGCCAGTAGTCAACGGGAGGCGGTTGAGCAGTTCTTC.

The chain combines TRBV6-1 with TRBJ1-2; D is ambiguous. The CDR3 covers 14 residues. Germline CDR1 is MNHNS and CDR2 is SASEGT. With 5 bases removed from V and 2 bases from J, the gap between germline ends came to 12 bases. The DNA for the CDR3 is TGTGCCAGCAGTCCCGGGAGCGCCAACTATGGCTACACCTTC. Translation gives CASSPGSANYGYTF.

The chain is built from TRBV4-1 and TRBJ2-5; possibly TRBD2 for D (5 bases). Germline CDR1 and CDR2: MGHRA and YSYEKL. CDR3 size: 15 residues. The V and J ends lost 0 bases and 4 bases respectively, with 12 bases between them. CDR3 DNA sequence: TGCGCCAGCAGCCAAGAGCCTATGGGGAGAGAGACCCAGTACTTC. It specifies CASSQEPMGRETQYF.

V is TRBV5-4 and J is TRBJ2-6; maybe TRBD2 (7 bases). The length of the CDR3 is 17 residues. The V and J ends lost 4 bases and 3 bases respectively, with 17 bases between them. Looked up from germline, CDR1 is SGHNT and CDR2 is YYREEE (reference sequence). CDR3 in amino acids: CASSRPGGGDGANVLTF. As DNA, the CDR3 is TGTGCCAGCAGCCGCCCCGGAGGGGGGGATGGGGCCAACGTCCTGACTTTC.

This chain joins TRBV5-5 and TRBJ1-2, with 7 bases identical to TRBD1. Germline CDR1 reads SGHKS; CDR2 reads YYEKEE (reference sequence). Trimming cost V 3 bases and J 4 bases; bases outside gene matches: 9. The CDR3 runs 15 residues. The CDR3 DNA sequence: TGTGCCAGCAGCTCCTCAGGGGGTCGAGCCTATGGCTACACCTTC. Its protein is CASSSSGGRAYGYTF. Looking up the rest from reference TRBV5-5 and TRBJ1-2 gives the full variable domain: DAGVTQSPTHLIKTRGQQVTLRCSPISGHKSVSWYQQVLGQGPQFIFQYYEKEERGRGNFPDRFSARQFPNYSSELNVNALLLGDSALYLCASSSSGGRAYGYTFGSGTRLTVV.

V gene TRBV7-3 combines with J gene TRBJ2-3; 11 bases fit TRBD2. CDR1 is SGHTA, CDR2 FQGTGA, per germline. The CDR3 is 18 residues long. After removal of 4 bases from V and 3 bases from J, the junction contained 12 bases not matched to a gene. The CDR3 spells CASSSPPPLAGETDTQYF. The CDR3 DNA reads TGTGCCAGCAGCTCTCCGCCCCCACTAGCGGGAGAAACAGATACGCAGTATTTT.

The chain recombines TRBV5-6 with TRBJ2-5, with D tentatively TRBD2 (6 bases). Germline V gene sequence: CDR1 SGHDT, CDR2 YYEEEE. The CDR3 totals 16 residues. The V and J ends lost 0 bases and 5 bases respectively, with 17 bases between them. CDR3 nucleotide sequence: TGTGCCAGCAGCTTGGGCGGGGATGAAAACGTGGAGACCCAGTACTTC. This encodes CASSLGGDENVETQYF.

V and J are TRBV4-1 and TRBJ1-5; D not resolved. Trimming cost V 0 bases and J 2 bases, with 8 bases left between them. Germline CDR1 MGHRA, CDR2 YSYEKL. The CDR3 loop spans 15 amino acids. CDR3 region: CASSQEVSGNQPQHF. CDR3 DNA sequence: TGCGCCAGCAGCCAAGAGGTCAGCGGCAATCAGCCCCAGCATTTT.

The chain couples TRBV29-1 to TRBJ1-1, with a possible D match to TRBD1 (6 bases). In germline, CDR1 is SQVTM, CDR2 ANQGSEA. Trimming took 4 bases from V and 4 from J, leaving 13 bases between them. The CDR3 is 13 amino acids. CDR3 protein: CSVVGGRLTEAFF. The CDR3 DNA sequence: TGCAGCGTTGTCGGGGGGCGACTCACTGAAGCTTTCTTT.

Turning to this clone: A read error may account for a junction end that differs from germline. V usage is TRBV7-7 and J usage is TRBJ2-2, with D perhaps matching TRBD1 (6 bases). Per germline, CDR1 SSHAT and CDR2 FNYEAQ (reference sequence). CDR3 size: 16 residues. The CDR3, as DNA: TGTGCTAGCAGCCCAACGGCAGGGGCGGACACCGGGGAGCTGTTTTTT. Its translation: CASSPTAGADTGELFF.

This clone has a handful of counts. The gene calls are TRBV7-3 and TRBJ1-1; a weak D match, TRBD1 (5 bases). Deletions cut 4 bases from V and 5 bases from J, with 11 bases between. The germline gives CDR1 SGHTA, CDR2 FQGTGA. This CDR3 region has 13 residues. CDR3 nucleotide sequence: TGTGCCAGCAGCTCCGTCGGGGGGACTGAAGCTTTCTTT. It is translated as CASSSVGGTEAFF.

The genes are TRBV4-2 and TRBJ1-1, with D possibly TRBD1 on 5 matching bases. V lost 0 bases and J lost 5, with 16 bases in between. The CDR3 is 16 amino acids. CDR1 is LGHNA and CDR2 is YNFKEQ in the germline V gene. The CDR3 spells CASSQEGQKGLTEAFF. CDR3 in DNA: TGTGCCAGCAGCCAAGAGGGGCAGAAAGGTTTGACTGAAGCTTTCTTT.

The chain links TRBV4-1 to TRBJ1-1; unclear D gene. Trimming removed 6 bases from V and 3 bases from J, with 11 bases in between. This CDR3 has 13 amino acids. Germline loops: CDR1 MGHRA, CDR2 YSYEKL. CDR3 bases: TGCGCCAGCAGACTCGAAGGAGACACTGAAGCTTTCTTT. It codes for CASRLEGDTEAFF.

This rearrangement joins TRBV9 to TRBJ2-1; 9 bases line up with TRBD1. The CDR3 consists of 17 residues. Germline CDR1 and CDR2: SGDLS and YYNGEE. After removal of 3 bases from V and 3 bases from J, the junction contained 10 bases not matched to a gene. CDR3 in amino acids: CASSGLGGQGRYNEQFF. The CDR3 region has the DNA TGTGCCAGCAGCGGCCTTGGGGGACAGGGACGCTACAATGAGCAGTTCTTC.

A single count supports this clone. This chain connects TRBV7-8 to TRBJ2-7; D gene ambiguous. V was trimmed by 4 bases and J by 0 bases, leaving 4 bases between them. The CDR3 has 12 amino acids. Germline V gene sequence: CDR1 SGHVS, CDR2 FQNEAQ. This chain's CDR3 is CASSWSSYEQYF. The CDR3 coding sequence is TGTGCCAGCAGCTGGAGCTCCTACGAGCAGTACTTC.

As DNA, the CDR3 is TGTGCCAGCAGTCGCGCCGGGACAGGGTATCAAAAACTGTTTTTT. The encoded protein is CASSRAGTGYQKLFF. The rearrangement uses TRBV27 and TRBJ1-4; 9 positions agree with TRBD1. This CDR3 contains 15 residues. Losses at the gene ends were 5 bases for V and 9 bases for J; bases not matched to a gene: 10. The germline V gene has CDR1 MNHEY and CDR2 SMNVEV (reference sequence).

This clone was picked up a small number of times. The gene calls are TRBV11-3 and TRBJ2-1; TRBD2 is a possible D gene (6 bases). This CDR3 has 15 residues. Germline CDR1 reads SGHNT; CDR2 reads YENEEA. The germline V and J ends were trimmed by 0 bases and 6 bases, with 12 bases remaining between them. The CDR3 region is CASSLDGREVNEQFF. CDR3 coding DNA: TGTGCCAGCAGCTTAGATGGGCGGGAAGTCAATGAGCAGTTCTTC.

The rearrangement uses TRBV28 and TRBJ1-2; no reliable D call. The CDR3 is 14 amino acids. The germline V and J ends were trimmed by 1 base and 7 bases, with 13 bases remaining between them. Germline CDR1 is MDHEN and CDR2 is SYDVKM. The CDR3 region has the DNA TGTGCCAGCAGTTTATCGGGAGGAGCTATTGGCTACACCTTC. It codes for CASSLSGGAIGYTF.

This chain connects TRBV6-5 to TRBJ1-1, with D hard to call. V dropped 6 bases and J dropped 8 bases, with 10 bases sitting between them. The CDR3 runs 11 residues. Germline assignment: CDR1 MNHEY and CDR2 SVGAGI. The CDR3: CASSLSREAFF. The CDR3 DNA reads TGTGCCAGCAGCCTCTCCAGGGAAGCTTTCTTT.

The gene calls are TRBV2 and TRBJ1-4; D is undetermined. The germline CDR1 and CDR2 sequences are SNHLY and FYNNEI. V dropped 2 bases and J dropped 5 bases, with 3 bases sitting between them. This CDR3 spans 12 amino acids. Here the CDR3 DNA reads TGTGCCAGCAGTGAACAGAATGAAAAACTGTTTTTT. Its translation: CASSEQNEKLFF.